The 16 T cell receptor beta chains listed next were all sequenced from one sample in a study of cytomegalovirus exposure and HLA in healthy donors. Amplification used 60 Vbeta primers and 13 Jbeta primers. Sequencing was performed with immunoSEQ multiplex PCR; in TCRdb, only in-frame clones are kept and a portion is missing. The sample holds approximately 110,000 clones; less than 80% are singletons and the top ten take approximately 2%. The sequenced sample was PBMCs. These receptors all stem from a man aged 50-60 years in good health and CMV-seronegative.

The V and J genes are TRBV2 and TRBJ1-4; 9 bases match TRBD1. The CDR3 contains 13 residues. With 10 bases clipped from V and 6 bases from J, the junction kept 6 bases outside the gene matches. Per germline, CDR1 SNHLY and CDR2 FYNNEI. The CDR3 is CATKRDRDEKLFF. DNA for the CDR3: TGTGCCACCAAGCGGGACAGGGATGAAAAACTGTTTTTT.

The rearrangement uses TRBV10-3 and TRBJ1-1; 9 nucleotides line up with TRBD1. J was trimmed by 4 bases and V by 7 bases; bases with no gene match: 7. The CDR3 loop spans 14 amino acids. CDR1 is ENHRY, CDR2 SYGVKD, per germline. CDR3 amino acids: CAITRQGQGTEAFF. Here the CDR3 DNA reads TGTGCCATCACCAGACAGGGACAGGGCACTGAAGCTTTCTTT.

V is TRBV6-5 and J is TRBJ1-6; TRBD1 aligns across 12 bases. This CDR3 has 16 amino acids. V shed 2 bases and J 9 bases; nucleotides not matched to a gene: 5. From germline, CDR1 is MNHEY and CDR2 SVGAGI. The CDR3 region is CASSYGTGGGGSPLHF. CDR3 DNA sequence: TGTGCCAGCAGTTACGGGACAGGGGGCGGAGGTTCACCCCTCCACTTT.

The genes are TRBV5-1 and TRBJ2-3, with 8 bases that match TRBD2. CDR3 length: 16 residues. The junction had 3 bases not matched to a gene; V was cut back by 0 bases and J by 0 bases. Germline V lookup: CDR1 SGHRS, CDR2 YFSETQ. The CDR3 DNA reads as TGCGCCAGCAGCTTGGGAGGCGGGGGGAGCACAGATACGCAGTATTTT. This encodes CASSLGGGGSTDTQYF.

J is TRBJ2-5 and V is TRBV5-8; tentative D call: TRBD1 (6 bases). CDR3 size: 13 residues. Trimming shortened V by 6 bases and J by 4 bases, and 13 bases separated the two germline ends. Per the germline V gene, CDR1 is SGHTS and CDR2 is YDEGEE. In DNA, the CDR3 is TGTGCCAGCACCATGAGCAGGGGAGAGACCCAGTACTTC. The encoded protein is CASTMSRGETQYF.

This clone has only a few counts. The genes are TRBV19 and TRBJ1-5; D is unresolved. V was pared by 4 bases and J by 6 bases, with 16 bases between. The CDR3 is 15 residues long. Germline loops: CDR1 LNHDA, CDR2 SQIVND (reference sequence). In nucleotides, the CDR3 is TGTGCCAGTAGTAATACAGTCGGCTTCGGTCAGCCCCAGCATTTT. Protein sequence: CASSNTVGFGQPQHF.

This chain uses TRBV28 with TRBJ1-2, with D possibly being TRBD1 (6 bases). The CDR3 runs to 13 residues. In germline, CDR1 is MDHEN, CDR2 SYDVKM. Trimming left V 5 bases short and J 8 bases short, with 15 bases between. This CDR3 is CASSRGQYNGYTF. The DNA of the CDR3 is TGTGCCAGCAGTCGAGGACAGTACAACGGCTACACCTTC.

V usage is TRBV5-1 and J usage is TRBJ1-4; TRBD1 is a possible D gene (5 bases). Germline values: CDR1 SGHRS, CDR2 YFSETQ. V lost 0 bases and J 7 bases, leaving 22 bases between the germline ends. CDR3 length equals 18 residues. CDR3 amino acids: CASSLGSPGPGTGEKLFF. CDR3 sequence (DNA): TGCGCCAGCAGCTTGGGCTCCCCGGGCCCCGGTACAGGTGAAAAACTGTTTTTT.

The chain employs TRBV5-5 and TRBJ2-1; TRBD2 agrees at 11 bases. This CDR3 comprises 15 residues. The J segment lost 6 bases and the V segment lost 3 bases, leaving 5 bases of the junction unmatched. Looked up from germline, CDR1 is SGHKS and CDR2 is YYEKEE (reference sequence). CDR3 in DNA: TGTGCCAGCAGCTGGCTAGCGGGGGGCTCCAATGAGCAGTTCTTC. Translating gives CASSWLAGGSNEQFF.

The V call is TRBV4-2, the J call TRBJ1-5; TRBD1 matches at 7 bases. Per the germline V gene, CDR1 is LGHNA and CDR2 is YNFKEQ. V lost 0 bases and J lost 6; bases outside the gene matches: 8. The CDR3 is 16 amino acids. In DNA, the CDR3 is TGTGCCAGCAGCCAAGAAACAGGGACAGAAGTTCAGCCCCAGCATTTT. Amino acid sequence: CASSQETGTEVQPQHF.

The rearrangement uses TRBV11-2 and TRBJ2-7; D is ambiguous. CDR1 is SGHAT, CDR2 FQNNGV, per germline. CDR3 length: 15 residues. V was cut by 5 bases and J by 4 bases, with 18 bases left in between. CDR3 amino acids: CASSPGDQPPYEQYF. The CDR3 bases are TGTGCCAGCAGCCCAGGTGACCAACCACCTTACGAGCAGTACTTC.

This rearrangement joins TRBV19 to TRBJ1-1; possibly TRBD1 for D (5 bases). The CDR3 has 14 residues. CDR1 and CDR2 (germline): LNHDA, SQIVND (reference sequence). Deletions cut 6 bases from V and 4 bases from J, with 15 bases between. The CDR3 protein is CASRGVGRSTEAFF. The CDR3 coding sequence is TGTGCCAGTAGAGGGGTGGGGAGGTCCACTGAAGCTTTCTTT.

This clone appeared a single time. This chain joins TRBV28 and TRBJ1-5; D may be TRBD1 (5 bases). The CDR3 is 12 residues long. The ends were cut back, 8 bases at V and 5 bases at J, with 10 bases in the middle. Looked up from germline, CDR1 is MDHEN and CDR2 is SYDVKM. CDR3 bases: TGTGCCAGCGTTACAGGAGATCAGCCCCAGCATTTT. Its protein is CASVTGDQPQHF.

The chain links TRBV4-3 to TRBJ2-3; 8 bases fit TRBD2. After removal of 0 bases from V and 3 bases from J, the junction contained 5 bases not matched to a gene. Germline V gene data show CDR1 as LGHNA and CDR2 as YSLEER. The CDR3 is made up of 16 amino acids. This CDR3 reads CASSQDEGGGTDTQYF. DNA for the CDR3: TGCGCCAGCAGCCAAGATGAGGGCGGGGGGACAGATACGCAGTATTTT.

The chain carries TRBV10-2 and TRBJ2-3; a possible D gene is TRBD1 (6 bases). Trimming left V 5 bases short and J 6 bases short, with 12 bases between. CDR1 is WSHSY and CDR2 is SAAADI in the germline V gene. This CDR3 spans 13 amino acids. The CDR3 region is CASSLGARDTQYF. In DNA, the CDR3 is TGCGCCAGCAGTTTGGGGGCTAGGGATACGCAGTATTTT.

In DNA, the CDR3 is TGTGCCAGCAGTCCTACGGCGGGGCCTAATTCACCCCTCCACTTT. Protein sequence: CASSPTAGPNSPLHF. The gene calls are TRBV6-5 and TRBJ1-6; D perhaps matches TRBD1 (5 bases). V shed 5 bases and J shed 6 bases, with 14 bases lying between them. The CDR3 loop spans 15 amino acids. Germline-derived CDR1 and CDR2 are MNHEY and SVGAGI.